A single sample is the source of the 14 T cell receptor beta chains below, sequenced in a study of blood T cell repertoires in COVID-19. The protocol was immunoSEQ multiplex PCR, while the TCRdb copy is restricted to in-frame clones and leaves out a portion. The sample shows 50,000 to 65,000 clones, 91% of them seen only once. Sequencing was done on a sample of peripheral blood. These receptors all come from a man aged 45 to 65 with acute or convalescent COVID-19.

This rearrangement joins TRBV11-2 to TRBJ1-4; D is uncertain. V was trimmed by 0 bases and J by 1 base, leaving 18 bases between them. The CDR3 has 19 residues. Germline-derived CDR1 and CDR2 are SGHAT and FQNNGV. The CDR3 reads CASSLDPSAPVRTNEKLFF. DNA for the CDR3: TGTGCCAGCAGCTTAGATCCAAGCGCCCCCGTAAGAACTAATGAAAAACTGTTTTTT.

In its sample, this clone was seen a few times. V gene TRBV29-1 combines with J gene TRBJ2-2; D may be TRBD1 (5 bases). Trimming removed 7 bases from V and 7 bases from J, with 13 bases in between. This CDR3 spans 12 amino acids. CDR1 and CDR2 (germline): SQVTM, ANQGSEA. For the CDR3, the DNA is TGCAGCGGGCTACCGACAGTCGGGGAGCTGTTTTTT. Translation: CSGLPTVGELFF.

This chain joins TRBV5-8 and TRBJ2-6, with 10 bases identical to TRBD1. CDR3 length: 17 residues. V lost 2 bases, J lost 4 bases, and 6 bases stayed unmatched. The germline gives CDR1 SGHTS, CDR2 YDEGEE. The CDR3: CASSFPGTGVGANVLTF. The CDR3 DNA reads TGTGCCAGCAGCTTCCCCGGGACAGGGGTAGGGGCCAACGTCCTGACTTTC.

This sequence joins TRBV12-3 or TRBV12-4 and TRBJ1-1; perhaps TRBD1 as D (5 bases). The CDR3 has 13 residues. Between the trimmed V and J ends, which lost 3 bases and 4 bases, there was a span of 9 bases. The CDR3 DNA reads TGTGCCAGCAGTTTGGGCAGGGTCACTGAAGCTTTCTTT. This encodes CASSLGRVTEAFF.

The J gene is TRBJ2-1, the V gene TRBV6-5, with D uncertain. The germline V and J ends were trimmed by 2 bases and 3 bases, with 8 bases remaining between them. CDR3 size: 14 residues. CDR1 is MNHEY, CDR2 SVGAGI, per germline. CDR3 bases: TGTGCCAGCAGTTACGGGCTGGACTACAATGAGCAGTTCTTC. Encoded protein: CASSYGLDYNEQFF.

The V call is TRBV29-1, the J call TRBJ2-1, with D possibly being TRBD2 (6 bases). The V and J ends lost 7 bases and 7 bases respectively, with 14 bases between them. The CDR3 covers 12 residues. Germline-derived CDR1 and CDR2 are SQVTM and ANQGSEA. The CDR3 sequence: CSGRKEGNEQFF. In DNA, the CDR3 is TGCAGCGGGAGGAAGGAGGGGAATGAGCAGTTCTTC.

The chain recombines TRBV2 with TRBJ2-1, with TRBD1 matching 11 bases. Trimming cost V 6 bases and J 4 bases; bases outside gene matches: 5. The CDR3 has 15 residues. Germline lookup yields CDR1 SNHLY and CDR2 FYNNEI. The CDR3 bases are TGTGCCAGCAGCGCGGGACAGGGGGGGTACAATGAGCAGTTCTTC. This gives the protein CASSAGQGGYNEQFF.

This chain uses TRBV9 with TRBJ2-7; no clear D gene. Between the trimmed V and J ends, which lost 2 bases and 3 bases, there was a span of 9 bases. Germline V lookup: CDR1 SGDLS, CDR2 YYNGEE. This CDR3 is built from 13 residues. CDR3 protein: CASSVSHDYEQYF. CDR3 DNA: TGTGCCAGCAGCGTGAGTCATGACTACGAGCAGTACTTC. Together with reference TRBV9 and TRBJ2-7, the CDR3 gives the full variable domain: DSGVTQTPKHLITATGQRVTLRCSPRSGDLSVYWYQQSLDQGLQFLIQYYNGEERAKGNILERFSAQQFPDLHSELNLSSLELGDSALYFCASSVSHDYEQYFGPGTRLTVT.

The rearrangement joins TRBV6-6 to TRBJ1-5; 8 bases are shared with TRBD1. Germline-derived CDR1 and CDR2 are MNHNY and SVGAGI (reference sequence). With V trimmed by 4 bases and J by 0 bases, 5 bases remained unmatched. The CDR3 is made up of 16 amino acids. CDR3 DNA sequence: TGTGCCAGCAGTTCAAAGACAGGGGTTAGCAATCAGCCCCAGCATTTT. Amino acids: CASSSKTGVSNQPQHF.

The rearrangement links TRBV5-1 to TRBJ1-2; TRBD1 aligns across 11 bases. CDR3 length equals 14 residues. Germline V gene sequence: CDR1 SGHRS, CDR2 YFSETQ. Trimming at V came to 3 bases and at J to 4 bases, leaving 2 bases not matched to a gene. The CDR3 sequence: CASSWTGGTYGYTF. The CDR3 nucleotides read TGCGCCAGCAGCTGGACAGGGGGCACCTATGGCTACACCTTC.

In DNA form, the CDR3 reads TGCGCCAGCAGCTTGGCAGGGCGTATCTATGGCTACACCTTC. It yields the protein CASSLAGRIYGYTF. This chain joins TRBV5-1 and TRBJ1-2, with a weak D call TRBD1 (5 bases). The V and J ends lost 0 bases and 4 bases respectively, with 10 bases between them. CDR1 and CDR2 from the germline V gene are SGHRS and YFSETQ. The CDR3 contains 14 residues.

The chain combines TRBV2 with TRBJ2-5; 11 bases map to TRBD2. CDR3 length: 16 residues. J lost 5 bases, V lost 4 bases, and 9 bases had no gene match. CDR1 and CDR2 (germline): SNHLY, FYNNEI. The CDR3 protein is CASSGRLAGSQETQYF. The CDR3 region has the DNA TGTGCCAGCAGTGGAAGACTAGCGGGGTCTCAGGAGACCCAGTACTTC. Variable domain in full (rest from reference TRBV2 and TRBJ2-5): EPEVTQTPSHQVTQMGQEVILRCVPISNHLYFYWYRQILGQKVEFLVSFYNNEISEKSEIFDDQFSVERPDGSNFTLKIRSTKLEDSAMYFCASSGRLAGSQETQYFGPGTRLLVL.

The genes are TRBV3-1 (or the pseudogene TRBV3-2) and TRBJ2-1, with no clear D. V lost 4 bases and J lost 10, with 14 bases in between. This CDR3 spans 13 amino acids. Germline values: CDR1 LGHDT, CDR2 YNNKEL (reference sequence). The CDR3 region has the DNA TGTGCCAGCAGCCTTCGAGCAGCGAACGAGCAGTTCTTC. It translates to CASSLRAANEQFF.

The rearrangement links TRBV11-2 to TRBJ2-5; perhaps TRBD1 as D (5 bases). Trimming removed 0 bases from V and 5 bases from J, with 10 bases in between. CDR1 is SGHAT and CDR2 is FQNNGV in the germline V gene. The CDR3 has 14 residues. The CDR3 DNA is TGTGCCAGCAGCTTAGAGCAGGGATCCGAGACCCAGTACTTC. Encoded protein: CASSLEQGSETQYF.